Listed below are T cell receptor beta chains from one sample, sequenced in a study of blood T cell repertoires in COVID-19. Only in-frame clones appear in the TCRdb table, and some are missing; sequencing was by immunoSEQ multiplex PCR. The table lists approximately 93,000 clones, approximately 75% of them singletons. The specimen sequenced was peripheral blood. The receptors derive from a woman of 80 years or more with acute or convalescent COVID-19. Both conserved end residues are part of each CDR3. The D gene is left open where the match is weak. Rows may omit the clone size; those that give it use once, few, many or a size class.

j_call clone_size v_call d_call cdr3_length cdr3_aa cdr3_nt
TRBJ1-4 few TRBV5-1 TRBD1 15 CASSPGQGMGEKLFF TGCGCCAGCAGCCCTGGACAGGGGATGGGGGAAAAACTGTTTTTT
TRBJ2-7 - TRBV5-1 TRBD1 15 CASSLGGQGFYEQYF TGCGCCAGCAGCTTGGGGGGACAGGGGTTTTACGAGCAGTACTTC
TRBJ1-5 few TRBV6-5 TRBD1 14 CACRDRGLLQPQHF TGTGCCTGCCGCGACAGGGGGCTCCTTCAGCCCCAGCATTTT
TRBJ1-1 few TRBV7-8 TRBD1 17 CASSLRPRQGMNTEAFF TGTGCCAGCAGCCTCCGCCCACGACAGGGAATGAACACTGAAGCTTTCTTT
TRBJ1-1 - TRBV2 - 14 CASSEEQLNTEAFF TGTGCCAGCAGTGAGGAACAGCTGAACACTGAAGCTTTCTTT
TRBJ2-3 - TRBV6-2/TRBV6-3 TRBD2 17 CASSYRAGGYDTDTQYF TGTGCCAGCAGTTACCGGGCGGGGGGCTATGACACAGATACGCAGTATTTT
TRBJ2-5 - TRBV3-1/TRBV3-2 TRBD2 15 CASSHRTSGSETQYF TGTGCCAGCAGCCACCGGACTAGCGGGTCGGAGACCCAGTACTTC
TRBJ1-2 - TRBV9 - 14 CASSEYEGVDGYTF TGTGCCAGCAGCGAATACGAAGGGGTCGACGGCTACACCTTC
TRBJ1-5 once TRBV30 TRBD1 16 CAWSPSGTGGNQPQHF TGTGCCTGGAGTCCCTCCGGGACAGGGGGCAATCAGCCCCAGCATTTT
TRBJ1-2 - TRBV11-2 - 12 CASARSNYGYTF TGTGCCAGCGCCAGGTCCAACTATGGCTACACCTTC
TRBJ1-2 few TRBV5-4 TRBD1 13 CASSDGTAYGYTF TGTGCCAGCAGCGACGGGACAGCCTATGGCTACACCTTC
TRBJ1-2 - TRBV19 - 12 CASSNPPGGYTF TGTGCCAGTAGTAACCCCCCGGGGGGGTACACCTTC
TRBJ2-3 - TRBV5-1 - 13 CASTQGLTDTQYF TGCGCCAGCACCCAGGGTCTCACAGATACGCAGTATTTT
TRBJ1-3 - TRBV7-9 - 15 CASSLAETGGNTIYF TGTGCCAGCAGCTTAGCGGAGACAGGTGGAAACACCATATATTTT
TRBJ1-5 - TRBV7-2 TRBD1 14 CASSSTGGNQPQHF TGTGCCAGCAGTTCTACAGGGGGAAATCAGCCCCAGCATTTT
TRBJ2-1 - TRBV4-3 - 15 CASSQLGRTYNEQFF TGCGCCAGCAGCCAGTTAGGACGGACTTACAATGAGCAGTTCTTC
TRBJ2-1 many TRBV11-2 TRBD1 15 CASSSGQGNYNEQFF TGTGCCAGCAGCTCAGGACAGGGCAACTACAATGAGCAGTTCTTC
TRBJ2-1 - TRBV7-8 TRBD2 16 CASSSGGSGGQNEQFF TGTGCCAGCAGCTCAGGGGGTAGCGGGGGTCAGAATGAGCAGTTCTTC
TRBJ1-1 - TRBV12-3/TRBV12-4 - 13 CASRFREVTEAFF TGTGCCAGCAGGTTCAGGGAAGTAACTGAAGCTTTCTTT
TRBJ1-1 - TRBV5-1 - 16 CASSFQRTELNTEAFF TGCGCCAGCAGCTTCCAAAGGACTGAGTTGAACACTGAAGCTTTCTTT
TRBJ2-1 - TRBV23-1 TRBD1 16 CASSQPDRAPYNEQFF TGCGCCAGCAGTCAGCCCGACAGGGCACCCTACAATGAGCAGTTCTTC
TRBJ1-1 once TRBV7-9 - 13 CASSALREGEAFF TGTGCCAGCAGCGCCCTTAGGGAGGGGGAAGCTTTCTTT
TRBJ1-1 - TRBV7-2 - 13 CASRLQGNTEAFF TGTGCCAGCAGGCTACAGGGGAACACTGAAGCTTTCTTT
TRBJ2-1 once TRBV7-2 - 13 CASSEGVYNEQFF TGTGCCAGCAGCGAGGGGGTCTACAATGAGCAGTTCTTC
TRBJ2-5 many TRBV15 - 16 CATRPAGWRDRETQYF TGTGCCACCAGACCCGCGGGGTGGAGGGATCGAGAGACCCAGTACTTC
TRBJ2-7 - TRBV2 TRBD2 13 CASSDVLAAEQYF TGTGCCAGCAGTGATGTCCTAGCGGCGGAGCAGTACTTC
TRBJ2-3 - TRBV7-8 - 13 CASDEGATDTQYF TGTGCCAGCGACGAAGGGGCCACAGATACGCAGTATTTT